This is a list of T cell receptor beta chains from one sample in a study of blood T cells in healthy people across ages. MiXCR, run by TCRdb on the 5' RACE reads, gives a single entry per CDR3 protein. This table holds more than 650,000 distinct CDR3 sequences, about 53% found once. Sequencing was carried out using blood. The receptor set was obtained from an elderly man in good health. CDR3s include the opening cysteine and the closing phenylalanine or tryptophan. A D gene is named only where the DNA matches it firmly. Part of the rows lack a size; the others show once, few, many or a class for expanded clones.

.	TRBV6-1	TRBJ1-5	TRBD1	CASSGWTGPDNQPQHF	TGTGCCAGCAGTGGATGGACAGGGCCGGACAATCAGCCCCAGCATTTT
.	TRBV7-3	TRBJ2-5	.	CASSLAGRGAETQYF	TGTGCCAGCAGCTTAGCGGGCAGGGGGGCAGAGACCCAGTACTTC
few	TRBV7-3	TRBJ2-3	.	CASSPRGTIPTDTQYF	TGTGCCAGCAGCCCTAGGGGGACCATACCGACAGATACGCAGTATTTT
.	TRBV12-3/TRBV12-4	TRBJ2-3	.	CASRGVRYAYF	TGTGCCAGCAGGGGGGTTAGATACGCGTATTTT
.	TRBV5-8	TRBJ1-5	TRBD1	CASSLLVWTGKPNSNQPQHF	TGTGCCAGCAGCTTGTTAGTTTGGACAGGCAAGCCGAATAGCAATCAGCCCCAGCATTTT
.	TRBV20-1	TRBJ2-1	TRBD1	CSARDSGQGGHEQFF	TGCAGTGCTAGAGATAGTGGACAGGGTGGGCATGAGCAGTTCTTC
few	TRBV7-2	TRBJ2-1	TRBD2	CASSLPSYGLAGGKKQFF	TGTGCCAGCAGCTTACCGTCGTATGGACTAGCGGGAGGGAAGAAGCAGTTCTTC
many	TRBV29-1	TRBJ2-7	.	CSVWQGSTTKTYEQYF	TGCAGCGTTTGGCAAGGGAGTACGACCAAGACCTACGAGCAGTACTTC
.	TRBV29-1	TRBJ1-1	TRBD1	CSGRTGPGTEAFF	TGCAGCGGCAGGACAGGGCCTGGCACTGAAGCTTTCTTT
.	TRBV5-5	TRBJ1-1	TRBD1	CASSGSTGLGTEAFF	TGTGCCAGCAGCGGATCGACAGGGCTTGGCACTGAAGCTTTCTTT
few	TRBV5-1	TRBJ2-7	TRBD1	CASSGQTGGPYEQYF	TGCGCCAGCAGCGGCCAGACAGGGGGCCCCTACGAGCAGTACTTC
few	TRBV29-1	TRBJ1-2	.	CSVDVGTYGYTF	TGCAGCGTTGATGTAGGGACCTATGGCTACACCTTC
.	TRBV7-2	TRBJ2-1	.	CASSLEALPSEQFF	TGTGCCAGCAGCTTAGAGGCCCTCCCTAGTGAGCAGTTCTTC
.	TRBV4-2	TRBJ2-5	.	CASSQQGFLGEQYF	TGTGCCAGCAGCCAACAGGGGTTCTTGGGGGAGCAGTACTTC
once	TRBV30	TRBJ1-1	.	CAGDQVTEAFF	TGTGCCGGGGATCAGGTAACTGAAGCTTTCTTT
.	TRBV27	TRBJ1-2	TRBD1	CASSLSRGLPGNSGYTF	TGTGCCAGCAGTTTATCGAGGGGGCTCCCGGGGAACAGTGGCTACACCTTC
.	TRBV6-5	TRBJ2-7	TRBD2	CASSRGLAGGPNEQYF	TGTGCCAGCAGCCGGGGTCTCGCGGGAGGGCCCAACGAGCAGTACTTC
.	TRBV5-1	TRBJ1-5	.	CASSLGDTPSNQPQHF	TGCGCCAGCAGCCTGGGGGACACCCCTAGCAATCAGCCCCAGCATTTT
.	TRBV25-1	TRBJ1-2	.	CASSDLGGNYGYTF	TGTGCCAGCAGTGACCTAGGGGGGAACTATGGCTACACCTTC
.	TRBV2	TRBJ2-7	TRBD2	CASRTSEASYEQYF	TGTGCCAGCAGGACTAGCGAGGCCTCCTACGAGCAGTACTTC
.	TRBV6-6	TRBJ1-5	.	CASTISPNQPQHF	TGTGCCAGCACTATCTCGCCTAATCAGCCCCAGCATTTT
.	TRBV7-2	TRBJ1-4	.	CASSLRSNEKLFF	TGTGCCAGCAGCTTGCGTAGCAATGAAAAACTGTTTTTT
.	TRBV20-1	TRBJ1-6	.	CSADAGTEYNSPLHF	TGCAGTGCTGACGCCGGGACGGAGTATAATTCACCCCTCCACTTT
.	TRBV7-9	TRBJ2-5	.	CASSLAPSIKETQYF	TGTGCCAGCAGCTTAGCTCCTAGCATAAAAGAGACCCAGTACTTC
few	TRBV27	TRBJ2-7	TRBD2	CASSSGTSGAYEQYF	TGTGCCAGCAGTTCTGGGACTAGCGGGGCCTACGAGCAGTACTTC
.	TRBV5-1	TRBJ2-7	TRBD2	CASSSGLAVLSRYEQYF	TGCGCCAGCAGCTCCGGACTAGCGGTTCTATCCCGTTACGAGCAGTACTTC
few	TRBV11-3	TRBJ2-3	TRBD1	CASSGTGANTDTQYF	TGTGCCAGCAGTGGGACAGGGGCGAACACAGATACGCAGTATTTT
.	TRBV3-1	TRBJ1-6	.	CASSPVRGSPLHF	TGTGCCAGCAGCCCGGTCCGGGGCTCACCCCTCCACTTT
.	TRBV29-1	TRBJ2-7	.	CSVALSTYEQYF	TGCAGCGTTGCCCTGTCAACTTACGAGCAGTACTTC
once	TRBV7-8	TRBJ2-7	.	CASSRFGIAYEQYF	TGTGCCAGCAGCCGCTTCGGGATCGCCTACGAGCAGTACTTC
.	TRBV11-2	TRBJ2-7	.	CASSRGASRDEQYF	TGTGCCAGCAGCCGTGGGGCATCCCGGGATGAGCAGTACTTC
.	TRBV29-1	TRBJ2-1	.	CSVLRSGTETQFF	TGCAGCGTCCTAAGGAGCGGGACAGAGACCCAGTTCTTC
.	TRBV18	TRBJ2-7	.	CASSPLAESSYEQYF	TGTGCCAGCTCACCCCTGGCAGAGAGCTCCTACGAGCAGTACTTC
many	TRBV29-1	TRBJ1-1	.	CSVEGGGTEAFF	TGCAGCGTTGAGGGGGGAGGGACTGAAGCTTTCTTT
.	TRBV12-3/TRBV12-4	TRBJ2-5	TRBD1	CASSWDRGVETQYF	TGTGCCAGCAGTTGGGACAGGGGAGTAGAGACCCAGTACTTC
.	TRBV7-9	TRBJ2-7	TRBD1	CASSPGQGLGYNEQYF	TGTGCCAGCAGCCCAGGACAGGGTTTGGGCTACAATGAGCAGTACTTC
few	TRBV5-1	TRBJ2-3	.	CASSAAAGVGADTQYF	TGCGCCAGCAGCGCAGCGGCAGGCGTTGGGGCAGATACGCAGTATTTT
.	TRBV29-1	TRBJ1-1	.	CSVSGRLNTEAFF	TGCAGCGTCTCGGGACGGCTGAACACTGAAGCTTTCTTT
.	TRBV30	TRBJ2-7	TRBD1	CAWSGLRDRAAYEQYF	TGTGCCTGGAGCGGCCTCCGGGACAGGGCGGCCTACGAGCAGTACTTC
.	TRBV10-3	TRBJ1-5	.	CANLPVVHNSNQPQHF	TGTGCTAACCTCCCCGTAGTACACAATAGCAATCAGCCCCAGCATTTT
.	TRBV5-1	TRBJ1-1	.	CASSLAARVGTEAFF	TGCGCCAGCAGCTTGGCCGCCAGGGTGGGCACTGAAGCTTTCTTT
.	TRBV6-5	TRBJ1-1	.	CASIPSRGGSNTEAFF	TGTGCCAGCATCCCCTCCCGCGGGGGCTCGAACACTGAAGCTTTCTTT
.	TRBV13	TRBJ2-1	.	CASSLDNGEQFF	TGTGCCAGCAGCTTGGACAATGGAGAGCAGTTCTTC
.	TRBV29-1	TRBJ2-1	.	CSVQRWTMADEQFF	TGCAGCGTTCAAAGATGGACTATGGCGGATGAGCAGTTCTTC
.	TRBV24-1	TRBJ2-1	TRBD1	CATRGTGRNEQFF	TGTGCCACCAGAGGGACAGGGCGAAATGAGCAGTTCTTC
.	TRBV6-5	TRBJ2-6	.	CASSSLGGKLTF	TGTGCCAGCAGCAGTTTGGGGGGTAAACTGACTTTC
.	TRBV10-3	TRBJ1-1	.	CAIRSTSPEAFF	TGTGCCATCAGATCGACCTCACCTGAAGCTTTCTTT
.	TRBV12-3/TRBV12-4	TRBJ2-1	TRBD2	CASSQGLAGGDEQFF	TGTGCCAGCAGTCAAGGGCTAGCGGGAGGGGATGAGCAGTTCTTC
.	TRBV20-1	TRBJ1-4	TRBD1	CSVRTGGAGTNEKLFF	TGCAGTGTTCGCACAGGGGGCGCGGGAACTAATGAAAAACTGTTTTTT
few	TRBV18	TRBJ2-3	.	CASSPLPGGLTDTQYF	TGTGCCAGCTCACCTTTACCGGGCGGTCTCACAGATACGCAGTATTTT
few	TRBV12-3/TRBV12-4	TRBJ2-1	TRBD2	CASSFPLGGGYNEQFF	TGTGCCAGCAGTTTCCCATTGGGGGGGGGTTACAATGAGCAGTTCTTC